The T cell receptor beta chain under discussion was sequenced for a study of T cells after yellow fever vaccination. Overall study: The authors prepared low-cell-number fractions using SMART-Seq v4 Ultra Low Input. General study points: It was a weaker secondary response, yet one that peaked faster, at day 5 versus 15. In post-booster samples, most primary-vaccination clones reappeared (roughly 96% CD4, approximately 91% CD8).

This clonotype turned up a few times. Its antigen is not identified. The germline gives CDR1 SGHTA, CDR2 FQGTGA. The V gene lost 5 bases and the J gene lost 8 bases, with 13 bases spanning the gap. The CDR3 has 13 residues. TCRdb redid the calling of the 5' RACE reads with MiXCR, one entry per CDR3 protein. Of just over 250,000 distinct CDR3 sequences in the sample, about 5% were seen once. This TCR came from a man younger than 30 who received the YFV17D yellow fever vaccine. This chain uses TRBV7-3 with TRBJ2-1; D may correspond to TRBD1 or TRBD2 (7 bases each). This specimen consisted of CD4+ T cells sorted from PBMCs, obtained on the day of the yellow fever booster vaccination. Here the CDR3 DNA reads TGTGCCAGCAGCCTCCCAGGGGGGGATGAGCAGTTCTTC. This gives the protein CASSLPGGDEQFF.